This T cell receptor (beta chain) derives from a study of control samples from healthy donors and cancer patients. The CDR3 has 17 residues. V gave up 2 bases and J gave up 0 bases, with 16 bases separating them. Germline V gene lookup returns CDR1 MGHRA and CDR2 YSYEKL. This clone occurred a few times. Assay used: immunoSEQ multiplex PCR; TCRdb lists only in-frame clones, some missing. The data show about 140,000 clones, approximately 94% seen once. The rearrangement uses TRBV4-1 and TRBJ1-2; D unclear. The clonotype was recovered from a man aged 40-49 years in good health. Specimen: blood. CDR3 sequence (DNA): TGCGCCAGCAGCCAAAAAGGGCCGGCCCGAACTAACTATGGCTACACCTTC. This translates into CASSQKGPARTNYGYTF.